This entry lists 9 T cell receptor beta chains sequenced from one sample in a study of CD8+ T cells in alopecia areata. Noted time point: mouse skin 6 weeks after grafting, around onset of hair loss. Sequencing used cDNA as its template, made by extracting RNA and reverse transcribing it. Assay used: immunoSEQ multiplex PCR; TCRdb lists only in-frame clones, some missing. The sample was found to contain a few thousand clones, and every one recurs. Sample: skin, taken at week 6. Receptor source: a C3H/HeJ mouse with alopecia areata. The strain's MHC haplotype is H2-k.

This clone showed up many times. Any gene name here is a mouse gene name. The sequenced fragment ends 4 residues before the CDR3 boundary, so the rest is inferred from the germline J gene. The J gene is TRBJ2-7, the V gene TRBV1; 7 positions agree with TRBD1. J lost 3 bases, V lost 2 bases, and 4 bases had no gene match. Germline CDR1 reads NSQYPW; CDR2 reads LRSPGD (reference sequence). The CDR3 runs 14 residues. The CDR3 loop reads CTCSAIGTDYEQYF. The part of the CDR3 DNA that was read is TGCACCTGCAGTGCAATCGGGACAGACTAT.

This clone occurred many times. Genes here carry mouse names. The CDR3 is cut off 4 residues early in the read; its end comes from the germline J gene. This chain uses TRBV1 with TRBJ2-1; the D gene is possibly TRBD2 (7 bases). Trimming pared 1 base from V and 3 bases from J, leaving 10 bases between. There are 15 residues in the CDR3. The germline gives CDR1 NSQYPW, CDR2 LRSPGD (reference sequence). The CDR3 DNA, read in part, is TGCACCTGCAGTGCAGTGGGGGGCCCCTATGCT. This gives the protein CTCSAVGGPYA. The entire CDR3 is CTCSAVGGPYAEQFF.

This clone was detected many times. The germline and genes are mouse ones. Sequencing ends 4 residues short of the CDR3 end; the germline J gene provides the rest. J is TRBJ2-1 and V is TRBV5; 10 nucleotides match TRBD1. The V and J ends lost 4 bases and 2 bases, in that order; junction bases with no gene match: 5. CDR1 is LGHNA and CDR2 is YNLKQL in the germline V gene (reference sequence). This CDR3 contains 16 residues. The CDR3 bases that were read are TGTGCCAGCAGCCGGACAGGGGGAGAGGACTATGCT. It specifies CASSRTGGEDYA. The full CDR3 protein is CASSRTGGEDYAEQFF.

At least ten counts were recorded for this clone. Gene names follow the mouse nomenclature. CDR3 protein: CASSQVRANTEVFF. The sequenced CDR3 bases are TGTGCCAGCAGCCAGGTCAGGGCAAACACA. This rearrangement joins TRBV5 to TRBJ1-1; maybe TRBD1 (5 bases). The DNA ends 4 residues before the CDR3 does, and the rest of the CDR3 is filled in from the germline J gene. The germline V gene has CDR1 LGHNA and CDR2 YNLKQL (reference sequence). Trimming pared 3 bases from V and 0 bases from J, leaving 8 bases between. This CDR3 spans 14 amino acids.

The table lists this clone with a few counts. A junction end diverges from the germline sequence, so it may reflect a read error. Here the gene names and germline are mouse. The read terminates 4 residues ahead of where the CDR3 ends, so the germline J gene completes it. This chain links TRBV5 with TRBJ2-5, with 11 positions matching TRBD2. Germline V gives CDR1 LGHNA, CDR2 YNLKQL (reference sequence). This CDR3 is built from 16 residues. The covered CDR3 bases are TGTCCCAGCAGCCAAGGACCGGGACTGGGGGTAGAC. It specifies CPSSQGPGLGVD. The full CDR3 protein is CPSSQGPGLGVDTQYF.

At least ten counts were recorded for this clone. The germline and genes are mouse ones. The read stops 4 residues short of the end of the CDR3; the missing end is completed from the germline J gene. The J gene is TRBJ2-3, the V gene TRBV16, with 12 positions matching TRBD2. From germline, CDR1 is SGHSA and CDR2 FRNQAP. The CDR3 runs 14 residues. Losses at the gene ends were 5 bases for V and 3 bases for J; bases not matched to a gene: 0. The part of the CDR3 DNA that was read is TGTGCAAGCAGCGACTGGGGGGGCGCAGAA. Translation gives CASSDWGGAE. The whole CDR3 protein is CASSDWGGAETLYF.

In its sample, this clone was seen a few times. Mouse gene names apply. The observed sequence ends 4 residues before the CDR3 terminus, with the missing tail filled in from the germline J gene. The chain joins TRBV5 to TRBJ2-7, with 10 bases that match TRBD2. Germline V gene data show CDR1 as LGHNA and CDR2 as YNLKQL (reference sequence). J gave up 0 bases and V 0 bases, and 2 bases lay outside the gene matches. The CDR3 spans 16 residues. CDR3 region: CASSQEDWGPSYEQYF. The covered CDR3 bases are TGTGCCAGCAGCCAAGAGGACTGGGGGCCCTCCTAT.

In the case of this clone: Here the gene names and germline are mouse. The read ends 4 residues early relative to the CDR3; the germline J gene fills the gap. The chain recombines TRBV29 with TRBJ2-7, with a weak D call TRBD1 (5 bases). Per the germline V gene, CDR1 is MSHET and CDR2 is SYDVDS. CDR3 length: 12 residues. The sequenced part of the CDR3 DNA is TGTGCTAGCAGCCCCAGGGAGAAT. This translates into CASSPREN. The CDR3 in full is CASSPRENEQYF.

This clone was seen at least ten times. Mouse gene names apply. CDR3: CASSRFGYEQYF. Partial CDR3 DNA: TGTGCTAGCAGTAGATTTGGGTAT. V and J are TRBV17 and TRBJ2-7; D unclear. Read sequence stops 4 residues before the CDR3 end, and the germline J gene provides the missing end. Germline V CDR1 and CDR2: MNHDT, YYDKIL. The CDR3 covers 12 residues.